Each of the 27 T cell receptor beta chains below was sequenced from the same sample in a study of Graves' ophthalmopathy and Graves' hyperthyroidism. Amplified material comprised TCR beta CDR3 regions derived from RNA transcripts. First-round RT-PCR used HTBI primers; second-round multiplex PCR followed. TCRdb recomputed calls from the multiplex PCR reads with MiXCR, one row per CDR3 protein. Of about 740,000 distinct CDR3 sequences in the sample, around 40% were seen once. Sequences were obtained from peripheral blood. The receptors were gathered from an adult man with Graves' ophthalmopathy.

Regarding this clonotype: The junction departs from the called germline gene at one end, perhaps through a read error. The chain is built from TRBV5-1 and TRBJ1-3, with TRBD1 as a possible D gene (5 bases). In germline, CDR1 is SGHRS, CDR2 YFSETQ. CDR3 length: 15 amino acids. The CDR3 bases are TGCGCCGGCAGGCCCGGCGGGGCTGGACGAAACACCATATATTTT. Translating it yields CAGRPGGAGRNTIYF.

The chain employs TRBV4-1 and TRBJ2-5; 10 positions agree with TRBD2. The junction had 14 bases not matched to a gene; V was cut back by 4 bases and J by 3 bases. This CDR3 comprises 18 residues. CDR1 MGHRA and CDR2 YSYEKL come from the germline V gene. CDR3 amino acids: CASSRRGRSGGEKETQYF. The CDR3 DNA is TGCGCCAGCAGCCGCAGGGGACGGAGCGGGGGGGAAAAAGAGACCCAGTACTTC.

This rearrangement joins TRBV20-1 to TRBJ2-7, with TRBD2 identical over 10 bases. The CDR3 loop spans 15 amino acids. V lost 7 bases to trimming and J lost 2 bases; unmatched junction nucleotides: 11. CDR1 and CDR2 from the germline V gene are DFQATT and SNEGSKA (reference sequence). CDR3 protein: CSVASGGVSAYEQYF. CDR3 in DNA: TGCAGTGTGGCTAGCGGGGGTGTTTCGGCCTACGAGCAGTACTTC.

This clonotype showed up many times. This sequence joins TRBV24-1 and TRBJ2-7; D is ambiguous. This CDR3 comprises 13 residues. V lost 4 bases and J lost 5, with 11 bases in between. Germline V CDR1 and CDR2: KGHDR, SFDVKD. CDR3 nucleotide sequence: TGTGCCACCAGTGACCCCATTTCCCACGAGCAGTACTTC. It translates to CATSDPISHEQYF.

Many counts were recorded for this clonotype. This chain uses TRBV7-3 with TRBJ2-2; TRBD1 or TRBD2 may be the D gene (5 bases each). Germline-derived CDR1 and CDR2 are SGHTA and FQGTGA. Trimming removed 9 bases at V and 6 bases at J, with 17 bases between. This CDR3 region has 14 residues. The CDR3 bases are TGTGCCAGTCAGGTGGGGGATGCTGCCGGGGAGCTGTTTTTT. Encoded protein: CASQVGDAAGELFF.

The chain links TRBV4-2 to TRBJ1-2, with D maybe TRBD1 (6 bases). The V gene's germline CDR1 is LGHNA and CDR2 YNFKEQ. The CDR3 is 15 residues long. Deletions cut 1 base from V and 2 bases from J, with 11 bases between. CDR3 sequence reads: CASSQGQGKNYGYTF. CDR3 DNA sequence: TGTGCCAGCAGCCAAGGGCAGGGGAAGAACTATGGCTACACCTTC.

This clonotype was counted ten times or more. This sequence joins TRBV20-1 and TRBJ1-2, with a weak D call TRBD1 (5 bases). Per the germline V gene, CDR1 is DFQATT and CDR2 is SNEGSKA (reference sequence). Trimming stripped 3 bases from V and 8 bases from J, with 13 bases between. This CDR3 is built from 12 residues. The CDR3 sequence: CSASRASQGYTF. CDR3 nucleotides: TGCAGTGCTAGCAGGGCTAGTCAAGGCTACACCTTC.

The chain employs TRBV7-6 and TRBJ2-7; D possibly corresponds to TRBD2 (5 bases). The V gene lost 0 bases and the J gene lost 4 bases, with 10 bases spanning the gap. Germline CDR1 SGHVS, CDR2 FNYEAQ. The CDR3 loop spans 14 amino acids. In DNA form, the CDR3 reads TGTGCCAGCAGCTTAGCCGGGGTGAAGTACGAGCAGTACTTC. Residues: CASSLAGVKYEQYF.

This clonotype occurred a few times. The J gene is TRBJ1-5, the V gene TRBV4-2; no reliable D call. The germline V gene encodes CDR1 LGHNA and CDR2 YNFKEQ. Trimming left V 1 base short and J 2 bases short, with 15 bases between. The CDR3 loop spans 17 amino acids. The CDR3 DNA reads TGTGCCAGCAGCCAAGTTACGGCCTCCGGGCGCAATCAGCCCCAGCATTTT. Encoded protein: CASSQVTASGRNQPQHF.

This clonotype was recorded at least ten times. V usage is TRBV7-6 and J usage is TRBJ2-5; TRBD1 might be the D (6 bases). This CDR3 has 15 residues. V lost 5 bases and J lost 3, with 16 bases in between. Germline V CDR1 and CDR2: SGHVS, FNYEAQ. CDR3 region: CASSVGGGQKETQYF. The CDR3 nucleotides are TGTGCCAGCAGCGTAGGGGGTGGGCAGAAAGAGACCCAGTACTTC.

This clonotype was detected once. The V gene is TRBV12-3 or TRBV12-4, the J gene TRBJ2-7; TRBD1 agrees at 9 bases. V shed 4 bases and J 6 bases; nucleotides not matched to a gene: 10. This CDR3 is 15 amino acids long. Written as DNA, the CDR3 is TGTGCCAGCAGTTACGGGACAGGGAAACTTGGCGAGCAGTACTTC. This sequence encodes CASSYGTGKLGEQYF.

This clonotype was recorded many times. The V call is TRBV12-3 or TRBV12-4, the J call TRBJ1-6, with 7 bases aligning to TRBD1. The ends lost 6 bases at V and 5 bases at J; junction bases unmatched: 4. This CDR3 is built from 14 residues. As DNA, the CDR3 is TGTGCCAGCAGCCCGACAGGGAATAATTCACCCCTCCACTTT. Protein product: CASSPTGNNSPLHF.

The chain couples TRBV7-2 to TRBJ2-5; D not resolved. Trimming removed 6 bases at V and 3 bases at J, with 14 bases between. Germline-derived CDR1 and CDR2 are SGHTA and FQGNSA. This CDR3 comprises 14 residues. The CDR3 DNA reads as TGTGCCAGCAGTCGGGCGTCAGCCGAAGAGACCCAGTACTTC. Translation: CASSRASAEETQYF. The whole variable domain, filled in from reference TRBV7-2 and TRBJ2-5, reads GAGVSQSPSNKVTEKGKDVELRCDPISGHTALYWYRQSLGQGLEFLIYFQGNSAPDKSGLPSDRFSAERTGGSVSTLTIQRTQQEDSAVYLCASSRASAEETQYFGPGTRLLVL.

A note on this clonotype: Lacking the conserved final phenylalanine or tryptophan, this CDR3 likely reflects a read error. The DNA is omitted, as the CDR3 cannot be located on it reliably, and the CDR3 follows TCRdb's listing. The CDR3 reads CASSPADPNY. This sequence joins TRBV7-2 and TRBJ1-4; TRBD1, the table's D call, lacks a check against the DNA. The CDR3 comprises 10 residues, both ends counted. Germline loops: CDR1 SGHTA, CDR2 FQGNSA.

The chain has TRBV7-8 and TRBJ1-1, with TRBD1 identical over 7 bases. Trimming cost V 5 bases and J 6 bases; bases outside gene matches: 6. CDR1 and CDR2 (germline): SGHVS, FQNEAQ. The CDR3 is 13 residues long. The CDR3 reads CASSQLQGAEAFF. The CDR3 coding sequence is TGTGCCAGCAGCCAACTCCAGGGGGCTGAAGCTTTCTTT.

The rearrangement links TRBV7-9 to TRBJ2-2; D is perhaps TRBD2 (5 bases). With 3 bases removed from V and 0 bases from J, the gap between germline ends came to 17 bases. Germline CDR1 reads SEHNR; CDR2 reads FQNEAQ (reference sequence). This CDR3 region has 18 residues. This chain's CDR3 is CASSFFGRRGSNTGELFF. CDR3 nucleotides: TGTGCCAGCAGCTTTTTTGGGCGTCGGGGATCGAACACCGGGGAGCTGTTTTTT.

About this clonotype: One junction end does not reproduce the germline sequence, and a read error may be involved. V is TRBV11-2 and J is TRBJ1-4, with TRBD1 matching 7 bases. This CDR3 spans 14 amino acids. Germline values: CDR1 SGHAT, CDR2 FQNNGV. The CDR3 is CASSHTGTDEKLFF. Here the CDR3 DNA reads TGCGCCAGCAGCCATACCGGGACAGATGAAAAACTGTTTTTT.

Concerning this clonotype: A read error may be the cause here, since a much bigger clone is one base away. The rearrangement joins TRBV19 to TRBJ1-1, with 8 bases fitting TRBD1. Trimming removed 2 bases from V and 4 bases from J; junction bases left unmatched: 6. Per germline, CDR1 LNHDA and CDR2 SQIVND (reference sequence). The CDR3 is made up of 15 amino acids. For the CDR3, the DNA is TGTGCCAGTAGTATATCTCTGACAGGGGCCACTGAAGCTTTCTTT. The encoded protein is CASSISLTGATEAFF.

There are many counts of this clonotype. The V and J genes are TRBV10-1 and TRBJ1-6, with 7 bases that match TRBD1. This CDR3 has 13 amino acids. The germline gives CDR1 WNHNN, CDR2 SYGVQD (reference sequence). V was pared by 5 bases and J by 7 bases, with 2 bases of the junction left unmatched. CDR3 bases: TGCGCCAGCAGTACAGGGGCAAATTCACCCCTCCACTTT. Amino acid sequence: CASSTGANSPLHF.

This clonotype was counted many times. The chain carries TRBV12-3 or TRBV12-4 and TRBJ1-6; a weak D match, TRBD1 (5 bases). Trimming removed 3 bases from V and 9 bases from J, with 15 bases in between. This CDR3 region has 15 residues. The CDR3, as DNA: TGTGCCAGCAGTTTCAAGGACATACTAAGTTCACCCCTCCACTTT. Protein: CASSFKDILSSPLHF.

The chain combines TRBV11-2 with TRBJ1-2, with TRBD1 matching over 9 bases. This CDR3 is built from 14 residues. In germline, CDR1 is SGHAT, CDR2 FQNNGV. The J segment lost 8 bases and the V segment lost 4 bases, leaving 8 bases of the junction unmatched. The CDR3 loop reads CASSSPTGGEGYTF. CDR3 DNA sequence: TGTGCCAGCAGCTCTCCTACAGGGGGCGAAGGCTACACCTTC.

Concerning this clonotype: An end of the junction does not agree with germline; a read error may underlie this. This chain's CDR3 is CASSQGARQFQETQYF. As DNA, the CDR3 is TGCGCCAGCAGCCAGGGGGCTAGACAGTTCCAAGAGACCCAGTACTTC. The chain is built from TRBV2 and TRBJ2-5, with 8 bases that match TRBD1. Germline V gene lookup returns CDR1 SNHLY and CDR2 FYNNEI. This CDR3 contains 16 residues. Complete variable domain (other parts from reference TRBV2 and TRBJ2-5): EPEVTQTPSHQVTQMGQEVILRCVPISNHLYFYWYRQILGQKVEFLVSFYNNEISEKSEIFDDQFSVERPDGSNFTLKIRSTKLEDSAMYFCASSQGARQFQETQYFGPGTRLLVL.

The chain couples TRBV20-1 to TRBJ2-5, with D possibly being TRBD1 or TRBD2 (5 bases each). CDR1 and CDR2 from the germline V gene are DFQATT and SNEGSKA (reference sequence). Deletions cut 1 base from V and 7 bases from J, with 16 bases between. The CDR3 spans 14 residues. The CDR3 sequence: CSARGDDDWGTQYF. The CDR3 nucleotides read TGCAGTGCTAGAGGGGACGACGACTGGGGGACCCAGTACTTC.

This clonotype was found once. At one of its ends the junction is not consistent with the germline gene, which may arise from a read error. The chain couples TRBV10-3 to TRBJ2-2; 7 positions agree with TRBD2. There are 14 residues in the CDR3. Germline-derived CDR1 and CDR2 are ENHRY and SYGVKD. The CDR3 DNA reads as TGTGCCGCCGGCCGGAGCGGGAACACCGGGGAGCCGTTTTTT. Translating gives CAAGRSGNTGEPFF.

The J gene is TRBJ1-2, the V gene TRBV2, with a weak D call TRBD1 (5 bases). Between the trimmed V and J ends, which lost 1 base and 4 bases, there was a span of 7 bases. The CDR3 sequence is 13 residues long. Looked up from germline, CDR1 is SNHLY and CDR2 is FYNNEI. The chain's CDR3 is CASSEVQGYGYTF. CDR3 DNA sequence: TGTGCCAGCAGTGAAGTGCAGGGCTATGGCTACACCTTC.

This sequence joins TRBV7-9 and TRBJ2-2; D is ambiguous. From germline, CDR1 is SEHNR and CDR2 FQNEAQ (reference sequence). The CDR3 runs to 11 residues. Trimming took off 8 bases at V and 6 bases at J, with 7 bases between the two ends. The CDR3 loop reads CASLRAGELFF. The CDR3 DNA reads as TGTGCCAGCCTCCGGGCCGGGGAGCTGTTTTTT.

A remark on this clonotype: The junction departs from germline at one end; a sequencing error may be responsible. The rearrangement joins TRBV10-3 to TRBJ1-2, with 9 bases lining up with TRBD1. Germline CDR1 is ENHRY and CDR2 is SYGVKD. CDR3 size: 16 residues. The DNA for the CDR3 is TGTGCCAGCAGTTCAAGAACAGGGGGCCTGACCTATGGCTACACCTTC. It encodes CASSSRTGGLTYGYTF.